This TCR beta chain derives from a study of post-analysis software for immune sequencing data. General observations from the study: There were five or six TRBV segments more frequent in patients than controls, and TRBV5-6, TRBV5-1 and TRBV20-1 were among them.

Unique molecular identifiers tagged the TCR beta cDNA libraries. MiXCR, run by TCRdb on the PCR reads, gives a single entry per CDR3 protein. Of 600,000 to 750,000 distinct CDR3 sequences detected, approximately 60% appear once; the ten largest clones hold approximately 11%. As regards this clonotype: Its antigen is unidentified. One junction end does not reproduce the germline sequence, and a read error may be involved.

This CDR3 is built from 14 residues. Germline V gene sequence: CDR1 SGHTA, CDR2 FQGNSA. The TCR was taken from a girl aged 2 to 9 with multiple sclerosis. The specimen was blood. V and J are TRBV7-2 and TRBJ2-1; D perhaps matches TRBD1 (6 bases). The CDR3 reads CASSPTGSDNEQFF. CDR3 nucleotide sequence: TGTGCCAGCAGCCCGACAGGCTCCGACAATGAGCAGTTCTTC.